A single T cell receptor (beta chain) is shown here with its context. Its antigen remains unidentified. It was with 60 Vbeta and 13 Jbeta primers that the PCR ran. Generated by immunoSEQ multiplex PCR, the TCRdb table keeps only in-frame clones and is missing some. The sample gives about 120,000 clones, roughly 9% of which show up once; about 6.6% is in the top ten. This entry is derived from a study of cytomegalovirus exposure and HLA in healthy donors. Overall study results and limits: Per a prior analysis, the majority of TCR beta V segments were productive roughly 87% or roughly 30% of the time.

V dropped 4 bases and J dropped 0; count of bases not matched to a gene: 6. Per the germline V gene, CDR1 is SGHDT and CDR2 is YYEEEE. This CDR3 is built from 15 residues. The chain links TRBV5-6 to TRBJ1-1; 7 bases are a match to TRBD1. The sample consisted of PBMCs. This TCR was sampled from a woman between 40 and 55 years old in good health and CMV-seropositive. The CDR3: CASSVGQAVNTEAFF. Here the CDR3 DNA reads TGTGCCAGCAGCGTCGGACAGGCAGTGAACACTGAAGCTTTCTTT.